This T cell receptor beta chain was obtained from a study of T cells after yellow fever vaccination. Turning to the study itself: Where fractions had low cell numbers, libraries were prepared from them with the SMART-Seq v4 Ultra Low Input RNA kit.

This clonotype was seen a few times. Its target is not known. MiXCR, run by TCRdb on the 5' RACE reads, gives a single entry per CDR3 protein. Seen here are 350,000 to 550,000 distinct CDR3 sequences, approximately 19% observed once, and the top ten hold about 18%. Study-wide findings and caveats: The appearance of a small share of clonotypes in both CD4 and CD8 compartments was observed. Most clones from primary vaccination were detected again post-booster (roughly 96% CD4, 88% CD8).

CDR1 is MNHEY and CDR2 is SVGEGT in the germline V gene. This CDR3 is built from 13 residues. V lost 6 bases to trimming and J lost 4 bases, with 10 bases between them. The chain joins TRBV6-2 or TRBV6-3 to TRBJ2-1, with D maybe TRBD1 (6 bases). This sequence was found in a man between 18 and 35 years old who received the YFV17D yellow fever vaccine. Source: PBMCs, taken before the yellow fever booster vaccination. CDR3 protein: CASRQDRYNEQFF. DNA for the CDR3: TGTGCCAGCAGGCAAGACAGGTACAATGAGCAGTTCTTC.